The clone carrying this TCR beta chain was counted at least ten times. Its antigen remains unknown. MiXCR, applied by TCRdb to the 5' RACE reads, yields one record per CDR3 protein. This table has about 49,000 distinct CDR3 sequences, 9% to 10% appearing once. These data come from a study of neurological immune-mediated disorders. Study-wide findings and caveats: Subjects shared no identical expanded-clone CDR3 amino acid sequences, suggesting private TCR-beta repertoires in all groups. HTLV-1-associated myelopathy led in TCR clonal expansion, while multiple sclerosis ranked lowest, below healthy controls.

Germline V gene sequence: CDR1 MNHEY, CDR2 SVGEGT. This CDR3 contains 16 residues. After removal of 2 bases from V and 4 bases from J, the junction contained 3 bases not matched to a gene. Time point in this sample: longitudinal time-point 1 (baseline). The rearrangement uses TRBV6-2 or TRBV6-3 and TRBJ2-5; TRBD2 matches at 14 bases. The receptor comes from a woman aged 40-49 years in good health. Input material: PBMCs. The chain's CDR3 is CASSYLGLAGAETQYF. The DNA of the CDR3 is TGTGCCAGCAGTTACCTGGGACTAGCGGGAGCAGAGACCCAGTACTTC.